The 15 T cell receptor beta chains presented below share a single source sample, sequenced in a study of T cell responses to AZD1222 COVID-19 vaccine. Repertoires were generated with immunoSEQ multiplex PCR, while TCRdb's copy carries only in-frame clones and drops some. The table includes around 92,000 clones, 85% to 90% detected once. Source: peripheral blood, taken on day 0 of AZD1222 vaccination. These receptors came from an adult in good health.

This clone was counted between two and nine times. J is TRBJ2-1 and V is TRBV12-3 or TRBV12-4; D is perhaps TRBD1 (5 bases). The CDR3 has 13 residues. Deletions cut 6 bases from V and 4 bases from J, with 10 bases between. The chain's CDR3 is CASSLTDYNEQFF. CDR3 DNA: TGTGCCAGCAGCCTGACAGATTACAATGAGCAGTTCTTC.

V gene TRBV4-2 combines with J gene TRBJ1-2; 8 bases agree with TRBD1. Germline CDR1 is LGHNA and CDR2 is YNFKEQ. The J segment lost 8 bases and the V segment lost 1 base, leaving 12 bases of the junction unmatched. The CDR3 loop spans 16 amino acids. CDR3 DNA sequence: TGTGCCAGCAGCCAAGCTGAGGACAGGGAAAGGTCAGGCTACACCTTC. It translates to CASSQAEDRERSGYTF.

The chain employs TRBV6-2 or TRBV6-3 and TRBJ2-7, with D uncertain. Germline CDR1 reads MNHEY; CDR2 reads SVGEGT. V shed 4 bases and J shed 2 bases, with 18 bases lying between them. This CDR3 comprises 16 residues. CDR3 amino acids: CASSWTEGRQAYEQYF. The CDR3 DNA reads TGTGCCAGCAGTTGGACCGAAGGAAGACAAGCCTACGAGCAGTACTTC.

The V and J genes are TRBV28 and TRBJ2-3; D is possibly TRBD1 or TRBD2 (6 bases each). Per germline, CDR1 MDHEN and CDR2 SYDVKM. The CDR3 is made up of 15 amino acids. The ends were cut back, 6 bases at V and 1 base at J, with 14 bases in the middle. The CDR3 sequence is CASREGVYRTDTQYF. CDR3 in DNA: TGTGCCAGCAGGGAGGGGGTTTACCGCACAGATACGCAGTATTTT. Variable domain in full (rest from reference TRBV28 and TRBJ2-3): DVKVTQSSRYLVKRTGEKVFLECVQDMDHENMFWYRQDPGLGLRLIYFSYDVKMKEKGDIPEGYSVSREKKERFSLILESASTNQTSMYLCASREGVYRTDTQYFGPGTRLTVL.

A remark on this clone: The same CDR3 also results from other DNA sequences found in this sample. V is TRBV5-1 and J is TRBJ1-5; no reliable D call. Germline CDR1 and CDR2: SGHRS and YFSETQ. The CDR3 spans 16 residues. Trimming took 0 bases from V and 0 from J, leaving 10 bases between them. CDR3 bases: TGCGCCAGCAGCTTGGCCGGGCAGAATAGCAATCAGCCCCAGCATTTT. Its protein is CASSLAGQNSNQPQHF.

The chain combines TRBV19 with TRBJ2-5; D possibly corresponds to TRBD1 (6 bases). V was trimmed by 6 bases and J by 1 base, leaving 18 bases between them. Per the germline V gene, CDR1 is LNHDA and CDR2 is SQIVND (reference sequence). The CDR3 loop spans 16 amino acids. The CDR3 spells CASSDVAGASQETQYF. DNA for the CDR3: TGTGCCAGTAGCGACGTGGCAGGGGCCTCCCAAGAGACCCAGTACTTC.

The chain employs TRBV11-1 and TRBJ1-1; D uncertain. The CDR3 is 13 amino acids. The germline gives CDR1 SGHAT, CDR2 FQDESV (reference sequence). Trimming took 5 bases from V and 3 from J, leaving 10 bases between them. Here the CDR3 DNA reads TGTGCCAGCAGCAAAACCCGGGACACTGAAGCTTTCTTT. It yields the protein CASSKTRDTEAFF.

Only one count was recorded for this clone. V and J are TRBV3-1 (or the pseudogene TRBV3-2) and TRBJ2-1; 11 bases are shared with TRBD1. V lost 2 bases and J lost 7; bases outside the gene matches: 10. Germline assignment: CDR1 LGHDT and CDR2 YNNKEL (reference sequence). This CDR3 has 17 residues. The CDR3 DNA sequence: TGTGCCAGCAGCCAACCGACCGGGACAGGGGGTAAGAATGAGCAGTTCTTC. Translating gives CASSQPTGTGGKNEQFF.

The CDR3: CASSMTANPYEQYF. CDR3 nucleotide sequence: TGTGCCAGCAGTATGACAGCGAACCCCTACGAGCAGTACTTC. The chain is built from TRBV6-5 and TRBJ2-7, with D possibly matching TRBD1 (5 bases). CDR3 length: 14 residues. CDR1 MNHEY and CDR2 SVGAGI come from the germline V gene. Between the trimmed V and J ends, which lost 5 bases and 2 bases, there was a span of 13 bases.

The rearrangement joins TRBV30 to TRBJ2-2; D ambiguous. CDR3 size: 14 residues. Germline assignment: CDR1 GTSNPN and CDR2 SVGIG (reference sequence). V was clipped by 5 bases and J by 0 bases, with 10 bases between them. The CDR3 loop reads CAWGTVANTGELFF. The CDR3 nucleotides read TGTGCCTGGGGAACGGTTGCGAACACCGGGGAGCTGTTTTTT.

This rearrangement joins TRBV3-1 (or the pseudogene TRBV3-2) to TRBJ2-1; TRBD2 agrees at 14 bases. Losses at the gene ends were 4 bases for V and 2 bases for J; bases not matched to a gene: 1. The CDR3 loop spans 16 amino acids. CDR1 and CDR2 (germline): LGHDT, YNNKEL (reference sequence). This CDR3 is CASSRGLAGAYNEQFF. The CDR3 DNA sequence: TGTGCCAGCAGCCGGGGACTAGCGGGAGCCTACAATGAGCAGTTCTTC.

This rearrangement joins TRBV7-6 to TRBJ2-7, with 7 bases that match TRBD1. CDR1 and CDR2 from the germline V gene are SGHVS and FNYEAQ. The CDR3 contains 15 residues. After removal of 1 base from V and 3 bases from J, the junction contained 6 bases not matched to a gene. In DNA form, the CDR3 reads TGTGCCAGCAGCTTAGGACAGGGTGGTCTCTACGAGCAGTACTTC. This gives the protein CASSLGQGGLYEQYF.

The rearrangement joins TRBV1 to TRBJ2-7; TRBD2 was called by the table and not checked on the DNA. TRBV1 is noted as a pseudogene. The CDR3 spans 19 residues. CDR3 in DNA: TGCACCAGCAGCCAAGATCTTGAACCAGCGGGACCTTTCTCCTACGAGCAGTACTTC. As protein: CTSSQDLEPAGPFSYEQYF.

The chain uses TRBV4-2 and TRBJ2-1, with 7 nucleotides matching TRBD2. The V gene's germline CDR1 is LGHNA and CDR2 YNFKEQ. The trim removed 2 bases at V and 9 bases at J, leaving 13 bases unmatched. The CDR3 has 16 amino acids. CDR3 sequence: CASSQNGGEASSEQFF. Here the CDR3 DNA reads TGTGCCAGCAGCCAAAATGGGGGGGAGGCGTCCTCTGAGCAGTTCTTC.

The rearrangement links TRBV5-1 to TRBJ2-1, with 7 bases matching TRBD1. Germline trimming cut 4 bases from V and 5 bases from J; bases unmatched to any gene: 6. The CDR3 loop spans 14 amino acids. Germline CDR1 SGHRS, CDR2 YFSETQ. CDR3 in DNA: TGCGCCAGCAGCCCATCGACAGGGAACAATGAGCAGTTCTTC. It codes for CASSPSTGNNEQFF.